Presented here are 28 T cell receptor beta chains from one specimen sequenced in a study of human T cells and chemical hapten exposure. Time point in this sample: patch test 2, 6 weeks after DPC sensitization. Treatment in this sample: therapeutic diphenylcyclopropenone sensitization with weekly scalp DPC. TCRdb used MiXCR to reprocess the RACE reads, holding one entry per CDR3 protein. The table includes tens of thousands of distinct CDR3 sequences, approximately 9% detected once. Sequences were derived from whole blood, sampled in connection with sensitization to the hapten diphenylcyclopropenone (DPC). These receptors were obtained from a woman between 45 and 65 years old with alopecia areata. Some clones in this sample may be carry-over from other donors' samples.

V is TRBV7-2 and J is TRBJ2-7, with D possibly being TRBD2 (5 bases). Germline-derived CDR1 and CDR2 are SGHTA and FQGNSA. CDR3 size: 14 residues. Between the trimmed V and J ends, which lost 5 bases and 5 bases, there was a span of 16 bases. The CDR3 DNA reads TGTGCCAGCAGCAGAGCGAGCGGAGGTGACGAGCAGTACTTC. Protein product: CASSRASGGDEQYF. The variable domain in full, with the rest retrieved from reference TRBV7-2 and TRBJ2-7, is GAGVSQSPSNKVTEKGKDVELRCDPISGHTALYWYRQSLGQGLEFLIYFQGNSAPDKSGLPSDRFSAERTGGSVSTLTIQRTQQEDSAVYLCASSRASGGDEQYFGPGTRLTVT.

This rearrangement joins TRBV7-2 to TRBJ2-5; possibly TRBD1 or TRBD2 for D (7 bases each). Trimming removed 4 bases at V and 3 bases at J, with 18 bases between. Germline V lookup: CDR1 SGHTA, CDR2 FQGNSA. The CDR3 is 16 residues long. The CDR3 reads CASSSQGGSRKETQYF. As DNA, the CDR3 is TGTGCCAGCAGCTCTCAGGGGGGGAGTAGGAAAGAGACCCAGTACTTC.

The chain employs TRBV7-9 and TRBJ1-2; D may be TRBD1 (5 bases). Trimming pared 3 bases from V and 8 bases from J, leaving 16 bases between. The germline V gene encodes CDR1 SEHNR and CDR2 FQNEAQ (reference sequence). This CDR3 contains 14 residues. The CDR3 protein is CASSFDMGQRGYTF. CDR3 DNA: TGTGCCAGCAGCTTCGACATGGGGCAGAGAGGCTACACCTTC.

V gene TRBV5-1 combines with J gene TRBJ2-2; no clear D. The CDR3 covers 13 residues. CDR1 is SGHRS, CDR2 YFSETQ, per germline. V lost 6 bases and J lost 3, with 9 bases in between. The CDR3 DNA reads as TGCGCCAGCACCTTAACATACACCGGGGAGCTGTTTTTT. This gives the protein CASTLTYTGELFF.

This clonotype occurred a few times. The chain recombines TRBV6-6 with TRBJ1-5; D may be TRBD1 (6 bases). V lost 0 bases to trimming and J lost 0 bases, with 12 bases between them. The CDR3 length is 17 residues. Germline V gene data show CDR1 as MNHNY and CDR2 as SVGAGI (reference sequence). The CDR3 DNA sequence: TGTGCCAGCAGTTACTCCTCAGGGGAGGATAGCAATCAGCCCCAGCATTTT. It encodes CASSYSSGEDSNQPQHF.

This clonotype was counted between two and nine times. The V gene is TRBV7-8, the J gene TRBJ2-5; D unresolved. The CDR3 spans 14 residues. Looked up from germline, CDR1 is SGHVS and CDR2 is FQNEAQ. The germline V and J ends were trimmed by 0 bases and 0 bases, with 5 bases remaining between them. CDR3 sequence (DNA): TGTGCCAGCAGCTTAGCCGAGTACCAAGAGACCCAGTACTTC. This translates into CASSLAEYQETQYF.

The chain carries TRBV12-3 or TRBV12-4 and TRBJ1-4, with 9 bases aligning to TRBD1. With 2 bases clipped from V and 8 bases from J, the junction kept 6 bases outside the gene matches. The CDR3 is 15 amino acids. As DNA, the CDR3 is TGTGCCAGCAGTTTAAGGGACAGGGACCGGGAAAAACTGTTTTTT. It specifies CASSLRDRDREKLFF.

The rearrangement joins TRBV7-3 to TRBJ2-1; D possibly uses TRBD1 or TRBD2 (6 bases each). V shed 7 bases and J shed 0 bases, with 16 bases lying between them. CDR1 and CDR2 from the germline V gene are SGHTA and FQGTGA. This CDR3 contains 16 residues. For the CDR3, the DNA is TGTGCCAGCACCCCTGTAGGGGGGAGCTCCTACAATGAGCAGTTCTTC. The encoded protein is CASTPVGGSSYNEQFF.

This clonotype was observed a few times. The chain joins TRBV6-6 to TRBJ2-3; D is ambiguous. Trimming left V 2 bases short and J 0 bases short, with 6 bases between. The CDR3 extends over 14 amino acids. Germline V gene data show CDR1 as MNHNY and CDR2 as SVGAGI (reference sequence). The CDR3 sequence is CASSYAESTDTQYF. The CDR3, as DNA: TGTGCCAGCAGTTACGCGGAGAGCACAGATACGCAGTATTTT.

This clonotype has only a few counts. The CDR3 loop reads CASSLGLGGDTEAFF. CDR3 DNA sequence: TGCGCCAGCAGCTTGGGGCTCGGGGGGGACACTGAAGCTTTCTTT. The chain recombines TRBV5-1 with TRBJ1-1, with TRBD1 as a possible D gene (5 bases). Germline V gene data show CDR1 as SGHRS and CDR2 as YFSETQ. The length of the CDR3 is 15 residues. V lost 0 bases and J lost 3, with 12 bases in between.

This clonotype was counted a few times. The chain is built from TRBV12-3 or TRBV12-4 and TRBJ2-7; D might be TRBD2 (5 bases). The ends were cut back, 6 bases at V and 3 bases at J, with 12 bases in the middle. The CDR3 runs to 13 residues. The DNA of the CDR3 is TGTGCCAGCAGCCCCGCCGGGAACTACGAGCAGTACTTC. It is translated as CASSPAGNYEQYF.

The V call is TRBV7-8, the J call TRBJ1-1; possibly TRBD1 for D (6 bases). Trimming stripped 1 base from V and 3 bases from J, with 9 bases between. The germline V gene has CDR1 SGHVS and CDR2 FQNEAQ. CDR3 size: 14 residues. The CDR3 coding sequence is TGTGCCAGCAGCTTAGTGGAGGGGGACACTGAAGCTTTCTTT. It specifies CASSLVEGDTEAFF.

This clonotype has at least ten counts. This chain uses TRBV10-3 with TRBJ1-6, with 7 bases matching TRBD1. This CDR3 comprises 13 residues. Germline V gives CDR1 ENHRY, CDR2 SYGVKD. Trimming cost V 10 bases and J 6 bases; bases outside gene matches: 6. CDR3 DNA: TGTGCCAGCCGGGACAGACCTAATTCACCCCTCCACTTT. This codes for CASRDRPNSPLHF.

The table lists this clonotype with a few counts. The genes are TRBV7-2 and TRBJ2-3; 7 nucleotides line up with TRBD2. CDR1 and CDR2 from the germline V gene are SGHTA and FQGNSA. CDR3 length equals 14 residues. Trimming cost V 4 bases and J 0 bases; bases outside gene matches: 1. Written as DNA, the CDR3 is TGTGCCAGCAGCTATAGCGGGAGCACAGATACGCAGTATTTT. Its protein product is CASSYSGSTDTQYF.

The chain links TRBV5-1 to TRBJ2-7, with TRBD1 identical over 9 bases. V shed 5 bases and J 2 bases; nucleotides not matched to a gene: 5. CDR1 and CDR2 from the germline V gene are SGHRS and YFSETQ. This CDR3 comprises 14 residues. The CDR3 DNA reads as TGCGCCAGCAGTCCACAGGGGGCGGCCTACGAGCAGTACTTC. The encoded protein is CASSPQGAAYEQYF.

The chain carries TRBV7-8 and TRBJ2-2; D remains unclear. Per germline, CDR1 SGHVS and CDR2 FQNEAQ. V lost 1 base, J lost 1 base, and 4 bases lay in between. The CDR3 is 14 residues long. The CDR3 DNA reads as TGTGCCAGCAGCTTAGAAGGGAACACCGGGGAGCTGTTTTTT. This encodes CASSLEGNTGELFF.

This chain joins TRBV29-1 and TRBJ1-1; 10 nucleotides match TRBD1. Losses at the gene ends were 7 bases for V and 5 bases for J; bases not matched to a gene: 7. The CDR3 sequence is 13 residues long. Germline assignment: CDR1 SQVTM and CDR2 ANQGSEA. CDR3 protein: CSGGQGEGTEAFF. The CDR3 DNA follows: TGCAGCGGCGGACAGGGGGAAGGGACTGAAGCTTTCTTT.

This clonotype was seen a handful of times. The V call is TRBV21-1, the J call TRBJ2-1; TRBD2, the table's D call, was not compared with the DNA. TRBV21-1 is deemed a pseudogene. The CDR3 is made up of 15 amino acids. The CDR3 coding sequence is TGTGCCACCGAGGGGACTAGCGGGAGCTACAATGAGCAGTTCTTC. Its translation: CATEGTSGSYNEQFF.

This clonotype was seen at least ten times. The chain joins TRBV6-1 to TRBJ2-3, with D maybe TRBD1 (6 bases). The CDR3 is 15 residues long. The germline V and J ends were trimmed by 11 bases and 4 bases, with 22 bases remaining between them. Per germline, CDR1 MNHNS and CDR2 SASEGT. The CDR3 protein is CASQGHKNAADTQYF. The CDR3 bases are TGTGCCTCGCAGGGACACAAGAATGCCGCAGATACGCAGTATTTT.

This clonotype was seen many times. The rearrangement uses TRBV21-1 and TRBJ2-6; TRBD1 is taken as the D call from the table, unchecked against the DNA. TRBV21-1 is listed as a pseudogene. There are 21 residues in the CDR3. The DNA for the CDR3 is TGTGCCAGCAGCAATCCCCACTGCGACAGGGGACTTTCCTCTGGGGCCAACGTCCTGACTTTC. Amino acids: CASSNPHCDRGLSSGANVLTF.

In its sample, this clonotype was seen many times. J is TRBJ1-1 and V is TRBV2, with D possibly being TRBD1 (5 bases). CDR3 length equals 14 residues. V was pared by 9 bases and J by 0 bases, with 14 bases between. In germline, CDR1 is SNHLY, CDR2 FYNNEI. The CDR3 DNA reads as TGTGCCAGTGGGACCCAGGGAATGAACACTGAAGCTTTCTTT. Translated, it gives CASGTQGMNTEAFF.

V and J are TRBV2 and TRBJ1-4; D not certain. CDR1 is SNHLY and CDR2 is FYNNEI in the germline V gene. The CDR3 covers 15 residues. With 2 bases removed from V and 2 bases from J, the gap between germline ends came to 9 bases. The DNA for the CDR3 is TGTGCCAGCAGTGAAACGTTTACGACTAATGAAAAACTGTTTTTT. Protein product: CASSETFTTNEKLFF.

This clonotype came up a few times. The CDR3 nucleotides read TGCGCCAGCAGCCAAGACTTCCTTACCTACGAGCAGTACTTC. It codes for CASSQDFLTYEQYF. The chain joins TRBV4-3 to TRBJ2-7; D ambiguous. The CDR3 has 14 residues. Germline V gene data show CDR1 as LGHNA and CDR2 as YSLEER. The V and J ends lost 0 bases and 2 bases respectively, with 8 bases between them.

This chain uses TRBV6-5 with TRBJ1-2, with D possibly TRBD1 on 6 matching bases. The germline CDR1 and CDR2 sequences are MNHEY and SVGAGI. V gave up 7 bases and J gave up 8 bases, with 26 bases separating them. This CDR3 is built from 16 residues. The CDR3 sequence is CASTTTGGTYLRGYTF. In DNA, the CDR3 is TGTGCCAGCACTACCACCGGGGGCACATACTTGCGAGGCTACACCTTC.

This clonotype was seen many times. The chain recombines TRBV29-1 with TRBJ1-1, with a possible D match to TRBD1 (6 bases). Germline V gene sequence: CDR1 SQVTM, CDR2 ANQGSEA. The CDR3 sequence is 12 residues long. V dropped 6 bases and J dropped 8 bases, with 16 bases sitting between them. This chain's CDR3 is CSVVIQGFEAFF. CDR3 bases: TGCAGCGTCGTAATACAGGGATTCGAAGCTTTCTTT.

This sequence joins TRBV29-1 and TRBJ1-5, with D possibly matching TRBD1 (6 bases). V dropped 2 bases and J dropped 7 bases, with 15 bases sitting between them. The CDR3 is 14 residues long. In germline, CDR1 is SQVTM, CDR2 ANQGSEA. The CDR3 DNA follows: TGCAGCGTTGAAAGCGGCAGGGGAAAACAGCCCCAGCATTTT. Amino acid sequence: CSVESGRGKQPQHF.

This clonotype came up a few times. The V and J genes are TRBV2 and TRBJ1-1, with a possible D match to TRBD1 (5 bases). V was cut by 6 bases and J by 4 bases, with 15 bases left in between. Germline values: CDR1 SNHLY, CDR2 FYNNEI. This CDR3 spans 14 amino acids. The CDR3 DNA is TGTGCCAGCAGGATGGGGGAGGAAGGCACTGAAGCTTTCTTT. Translated, it gives CASRMGEEGTEAFF.

This clonotype was counted many times. The CDR3 sequence: CASIRTSGPSYEQYF. The CDR3, as DNA: TGTGCCAGCATACGTACTAGCGGTCCCTCCTACGAGCAGTACTTC. The V gene is TRBV28, the J gene TRBJ2-7, with TRBD2 matching 8 bases. The CDR3 loop spans 15 amino acids. V dropped 7 bases and J dropped 0; count of bases not matched to a gene: 8. The germline CDR1 and CDR2 sequences are MDHEN and SYDVKM.